These 17 T cell receptor beta chains came from one sample sequenced in a study of breast tumors, draining lymph nodes, adjacent tissues. TCRdb recomputed calls from the multiplex PCR reads with MiXCR, one row per CDR3 protein. The top ten clones hold around 4% of a sample with 150,000 to 200,000 distinct CDR3 sequences, 30% to 35% of them seen once. Samples came from axillary lymph nodes draining the breast cancer. Sample: axillary lymph node tissue. The source of these receptors is a female donor with breast cancer. Some clones in this sample may be carry-over from other donors' samples.

The rearrangement joins TRBV5-1 to TRBJ2-3; TRBD1 aligns across 8 bases. Germline CDR1 SGHRS, CDR2 YFSETQ. This CDR3 region has 16 residues. Trimming removed 0 bases from V and 11 bases from J; junction bases left unmatched: 14. The CDR3 spells CASSLVMWTGYNEQYF. The CDR3 DNA follows: TGCGCCAGCAGCTTGGTGATGTGGACAGGGTACAATGAGCAGTATTTT. The full variable domain, rest sourced from reference TRBV5-1 and TRBJ2-3, is KAGVTQTPRYLIKTRGQQVTLSCSPISGHRSVSWYQQTPGQGLQFLFEYFSETQRNKGNFPGRFSGRQFSNSRSEMNVSTLELGDSALYLCASSLVMWTGYNEQYFGPGTRLTVL.

The rearrangement uses TRBV6-5 and TRBJ1-5, with D possibly TRBD1 on 5 matching bases. The CDR3 is 16 residues long. V gave up 6 bases and J gave up 1 base, with 16 bases separating them. The germline V gene encodes CDR1 MNHEY and CDR2 SVGAGI. The DNA for the CDR3 is TGTGCCAGCAGCCCCGCGGGGGGTTCGAGCAATCAGCCCCAGCATTTT. Its protein product is CASSPAGGSSNQPQHF.

The CDR3 reads CASSPWDSGFNYGYTF. In DNA form, the CDR3 reads TGTGCCAGCAGCCCATGGGACAGCGGATTTAACTATGGCTACACCTTC. The V and J genes are TRBV3-1 and TRBJ1-2; the match to TRBD1 covers 7 bases. CDR1 and CDR2 from the germline V gene are LGHDT and YNNKEL (reference sequence). V shed 4 bases, J shed 1 base, and the junction held 9 bases outside the gene matches. There are 16 residues in the CDR3.

Ten or more counts support this clonotype. J is TRBJ2-1 and V is TRBV4-2; D unresolved. Germline V gene sequence: CDR1 LGHNA, CDR2 YNFKEQ. Trimming shortened V by 4 bases and J by 7 bases, and 8 bases separated the two germline ends. There are 12 residues in the CDR3. The CDR3 bases are TGTGCCAGCAGCCGAATCATTAATGAGCAGTTCTTC. This translates into CASSRIINEQFF.

This clonotype was counted a single time. The chain carries TRBV5-1 and TRBJ2-7; TRBD2 might be the D (6 bases). Germline loops: CDR1 SGHRS, CDR2 YFSETQ. Trimming took off 3 bases at V and 13 bases at J, with 17 bases between the two ends. This CDR3 is built from 12 residues. CDR3 coding DNA: TGCGCCAGCAGCTACTACCGGGAGAGGGACTACTTC. It specifies CASSYYRERDYF.

On this clonotype itself: Given a much more abundant clone one base away, this may be a read error. Here the CDR3 reads CSARDLRAGPTPYEQYF. The CDR3 nucleotides are TGCAGTGCTAGAGATTTAAGGGCAGGCCCCACTCCCTACGAGCAGTACTTC. The V call is TRBV20-1, the J call TRBJ2-7, with D uncertain. Trimming pared 0 bases from V and 2 bases from J, leaving 20 bases between. Germline CDR1 and CDR2: DFQATT and SNEGSKA (reference sequence). CDR3 length: 17 amino acids.

The V and J genes are TRBV10-1 and TRBJ2-7, with 9 bases aligning to TRBD2. Germline V lookup: CDR1 WNHNN, CDR2 SYGVQD (reference sequence). V shed 0 bases and J 2 bases; nucleotides not matched to a gene: 14. The CDR3 runs 19 residues. The DNA of the CDR3 is TGCGCCAGCAGTGAGTCCGTGACTAGCGGAACAGGCATACCCTACGAGCAGTACTTC. As protein: CASSESVTSGTGIPYEQYF.

This clonotype was counted at least ten times. The gene calls are TRBV7-9 and TRBJ1-2; 11 positions agree with TRBD1. Looked up from germline, CDR1 is SEHNR and CDR2 is FQNEAQ (reference sequence). V lost 5 bases, J lost 3 bases, and 2 bases stayed unmatched. The CDR3 extends over 14 amino acids. CDR3 DNA: TGTGCCAGCAGCCCGGGACAGGGGGACTATGGCTACACCTTC. Translated, it gives CASSPGQGDYGYTF.

This clonotype was observed at least ten times. The rearrangement links TRBV9 to TRBJ2-3; D might be TRBD1 (6 bases). V dropped 3 bases and J dropped 4 bases, with 15 bases sitting between them. The germline gives CDR1 SGDLS, CDR2 YYNGEE. This CDR3 has 15 residues. The CDR3 protein is CASSARDNRADTQYF. The CDR3, as DNA: TGTGCCAGCAGCGCCCGGGACAATAGAGCAGATACGCAGTATTTT.

There are many counts of this clonotype. The J gene is TRBJ2-7, the V gene TRBV20-1; no firm D call. V lost 7 bases and J 4 bases, leaving 14 bases between the germline ends. From germline, CDR1 is DFQATT and CDR2 SNEGSKA (reference sequence). This CDR3 has 12 residues. In DNA, the CDR3 is TGCAGTGTTAGTGGGATTACTTACGAGCAGTACTTC. The encoded protein is CSVSGITYEQYF.

Many counts were recorded for this clonotype. This chain uses TRBV12-3 or TRBV12-4 with TRBJ2-1; a weak D match, TRBD2 (6 bases). Trimming shortened V by 8 bases and J by 6 bases, and 17 bases separated the two germline ends. The CDR3 covers 14 residues. CDR3 DNA sequence: TGTGCCAGCTGCCCGGGGGATGCTCTCAATGAGCAGTTCTTC. The encoded protein is CASCPGDALNEQFF.

A word on this clonotype: A much larger clone differs by one base, so this may be a read error. V and J are TRBV2 and TRBJ1-2; possibly TRBD1 for D (5 bases). The germline CDR1 and CDR2 sequences are SNHLY and FYNNEI. V was trimmed by 6 bases and J by 4 bases, leaving 15 bases between them. The CDR3 has 14 residues. The DNA for the CDR3 is TGTGCCAGCAGCTTAAGCAGGGAACCCTATGGCTACACCTTC. This sequence encodes CASSLSREPYGYTF.

This clonotype was seen many times. The chain links TRBV4-1 to TRBJ2-7; tentatively, D is TRBD1 (5 bases). Per the germline V gene, CDR1 is MGHRA and CDR2 is YSYEKL. The CDR3 is 15 residues long. The ends were cut back, 1 base at V and 6 bases at J, with 16 bases in the middle. CDR3 loop: CASSQGQSRSSEQYF. The DNA for the CDR3 is TGCGCCAGCAGCCAAGGACAGTCTCGTTCGAGCGAGCAGTACTTC.

This clonotype showed up just a few times. This rearrangement joins TRBV11-3 to TRBJ2-7, with 7 bases matching TRBD2. Germline values: CDR1 SGHNT, CDR2 YENEEA. The CDR3 covers 15 residues. Unmatched junction bases numbered 12, after V lost 6 bases and J lost 4 bases. The CDR3 bases are TGTGCCAGCAGTCCGGGAGGCAGTTCGGGGTACGAGCAGTACTTC. Protein product: CASSPGGSSGYEQYF.

This clonotype appeared many times. V usage is TRBV20-1 and J usage is TRBJ2-3; D is possibly TRBD1 (6 bases). The V gene lost 2 bases and the J gene lost 0 bases, with 9 bases spanning the gap. This CDR3 has 14 residues. The germline CDR1 and CDR2 sequences are DFQATT and SNEGSKA (reference sequence). CDR3 protein: CSARRGGSTDTQYF. The CDR3 DNA reads TGCAGTGCTAGACGAGGGGGAAGCACAGATACGCAGTATTTT.

This clonotype was observed a single time. This may arise from a read error, as a much more abundant clone is one base away. V gene TRBV13 combines with J gene TRBJ2-3; 7 positions agree with TRBD2. This CDR3 comprises 15 residues. The germline V gene encodes CDR1 PRHDT and CDR2 FYEKMQ (reference sequence). CDR3 residues: CTSSLDLADTDTQYF. The CDR3 DNA reads TGTACCAGCAGCTTAGATCTAGCGGACACAGATACGCAGTATTTT.

This clonotype appeared a few times. The J gene is TRBJ2-3, the V gene TRBV18, with 8 bases lining up with TRBD2. V lost 0 bases, J lost 6 bases, and 11 bases stayed unmatched. The CDR3 length is 17 residues. Germline CDR1 KGHSH, CDR2 LQKENI. CDR3 in DNA: TGTGCCAGCTCACCACCGGGTGGAATAGCGGGATTCGATACGCAGTATTTT. Protein product: CASSPPGGIAGFDTQYF.